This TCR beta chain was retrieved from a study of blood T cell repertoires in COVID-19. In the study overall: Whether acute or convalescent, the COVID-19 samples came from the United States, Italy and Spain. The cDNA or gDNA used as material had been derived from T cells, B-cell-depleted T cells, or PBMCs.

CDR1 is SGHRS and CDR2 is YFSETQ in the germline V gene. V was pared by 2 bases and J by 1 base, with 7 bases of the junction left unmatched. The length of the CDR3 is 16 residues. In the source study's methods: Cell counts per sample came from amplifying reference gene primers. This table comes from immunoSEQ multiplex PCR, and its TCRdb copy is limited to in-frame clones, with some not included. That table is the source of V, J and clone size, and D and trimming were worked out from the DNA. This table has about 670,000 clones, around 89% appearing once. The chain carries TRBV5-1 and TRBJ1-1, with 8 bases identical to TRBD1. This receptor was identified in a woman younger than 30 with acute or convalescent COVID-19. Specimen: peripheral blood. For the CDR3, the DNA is TGCGCCAGCAGCTTAAAAGCCGGGACAGGGAACACTGAAGCTTTCTTT. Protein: CASSLKAGTGNTEAFF. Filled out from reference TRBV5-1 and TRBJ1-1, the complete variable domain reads KAGVTQTPRYLIKTRGQQVTLSCSPISGHRSVSWYQQTPGQGLQFLFEYFSETQRNKGNFPGRFSGRQFSNSRSEMNVSTLELGDSALYLCASSLKAGTGNTEAFFGQGTRLTVV.